This T cell receptor (beta chain) was sequenced during a study of metastatic and nonmetastatic thyroid tumors. Study details: Repertoire comparisons spanned blood and tumor or nodule tissue from malignant and benign thyroid patients.

Study-wide findings and caveats: The reported finding was significantly higher TCR beta diversity in malignant thyroid tumors relative to benign nodules, in blood and tumor.

Patients underwent thyroid surgery, and none had received any treatment before it. In this sample, this clone turned up many times. Its target is not known. Study processing details: The study took CDR3 differences across clinicopathological groups and made a distant-metastasis classifier for papillary thyroid cancer from them. TCRdb reanalyzed the PCR reads via MiXCR. TCRdb's processing, not the authors' own work, is the source of the V and J calls. In the table there are about 41,000 clones, 25% to 30% of which are singletons. The sequencing sample was made of blood. The receptor was isolated from a male donor with papillary thyroid cancer or a benign thyroid nodule (not recorded which). Some clones in this sample may be carry-over from other donors' samples.

In nucleotides, the CDR3 is TGTGCCAGCAGCTTAGAAAGCGGGAGATCCTACAATGAGCAGTTCTTC. Encoded protein: CASSLESGRSYNEQFF. The V call is TRBV11-3, the J call TRBJ2-1, with TRBD2 identical over 8 bases. This CDR3 contains 16 residues. Per the germline V gene, CDR1 is SGHNT and CDR2 is YENEEA. V was pared by 0 bases and J by 1 base, with 2 bases of the junction left unmatched.